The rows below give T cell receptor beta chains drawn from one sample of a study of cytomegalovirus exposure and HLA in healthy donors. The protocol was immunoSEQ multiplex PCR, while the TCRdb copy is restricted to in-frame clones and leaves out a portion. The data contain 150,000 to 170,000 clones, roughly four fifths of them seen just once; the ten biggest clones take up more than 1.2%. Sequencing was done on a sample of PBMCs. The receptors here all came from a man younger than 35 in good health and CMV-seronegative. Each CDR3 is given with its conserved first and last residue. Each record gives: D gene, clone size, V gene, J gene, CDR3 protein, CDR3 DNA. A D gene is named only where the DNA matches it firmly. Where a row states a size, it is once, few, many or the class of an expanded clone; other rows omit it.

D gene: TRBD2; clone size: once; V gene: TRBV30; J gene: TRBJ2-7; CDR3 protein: CAWSVVAGYYEQYF; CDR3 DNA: TGTGCCTGGAGTGTAGTAGCGGGGTACTACGAGCAGTACTTC
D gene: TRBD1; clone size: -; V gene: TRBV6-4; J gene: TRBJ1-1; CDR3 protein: CASSGQGRLSTEAFF; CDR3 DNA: TGTGCCAGCAGTGGACAGGGTAGGTTGAGTACTGAAGCTTTCTTT
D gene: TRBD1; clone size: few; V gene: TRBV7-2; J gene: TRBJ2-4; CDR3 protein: CASSRNAGQGNIQYF; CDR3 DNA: TGTGCCAGCAGCCGGAACGCAGGACAGGGAAACATTCAGTACTTC
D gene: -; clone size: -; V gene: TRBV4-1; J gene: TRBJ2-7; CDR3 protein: CASSQVVSRVDEQYF; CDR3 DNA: TGCGCCAGCAGCCAAGTGGTTTCTCGAGTGGACGAGCAGTACTTC
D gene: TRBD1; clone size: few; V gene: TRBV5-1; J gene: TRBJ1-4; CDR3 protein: CASSWGQGAGKLFF; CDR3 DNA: TGCGCCAGCAGCTGGGGACAGGGGGCAGGAAAACTGTTTTTT
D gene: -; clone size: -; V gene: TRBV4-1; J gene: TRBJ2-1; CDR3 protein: CASSQAGGRALYNEQFF; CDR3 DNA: TGCGCCAGCAGCCAAGCTGGGGGGAGAGCTCTCTACAATGAGCAGTTCTTC
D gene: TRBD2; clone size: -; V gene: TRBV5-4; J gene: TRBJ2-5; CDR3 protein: CASSPGGGRAWGTQYF; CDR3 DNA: TGTGCCAGCAGCCCCGGGGGCGGGAGGGCCTGGGGGACCCAGTACTTC
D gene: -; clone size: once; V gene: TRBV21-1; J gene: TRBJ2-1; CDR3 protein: CASSQIGTSGSSSYNEQFF; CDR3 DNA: TGTGCCAGCAGTCAAATTGGGACTAGCGGATCAAGCTCCTACAATGAGCAGTTCTTC
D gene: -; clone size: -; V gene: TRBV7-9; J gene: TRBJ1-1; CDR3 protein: CASSSTGFTEAFF; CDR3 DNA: TGTGCCAGCAGCTCCACAGGGTTTACTGAAGCTTTCTTT
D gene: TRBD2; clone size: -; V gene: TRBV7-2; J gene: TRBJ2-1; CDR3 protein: CASSLGLAGSYNEQFF; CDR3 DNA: TGTGCCAGCAGCTTAGGACTAGCGGGCTCGTACAATGAGCAGTTCTTC
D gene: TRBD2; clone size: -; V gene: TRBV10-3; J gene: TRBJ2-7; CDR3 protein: CAISDRGGDYEQYF; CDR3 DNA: TGTGCCATCAGTGACCGGGGGGGGGACTACGAGCAGTACTTC
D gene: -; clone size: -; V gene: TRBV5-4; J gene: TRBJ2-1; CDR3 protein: CASSSGIKNEQFF; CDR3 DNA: TGTGCCAGCAGCTCAGGGATTAAGAATGAGCAGTTCTTC
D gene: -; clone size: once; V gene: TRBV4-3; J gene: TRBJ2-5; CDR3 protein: CASSQERAGKYQETQYF; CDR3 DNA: TGCGCCAGCAGCCAAGAGAGGGCAGGAAAGTACCAAGAGACCCAGTACTTC
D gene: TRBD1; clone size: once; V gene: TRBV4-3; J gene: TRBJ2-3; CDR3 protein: CASSSRQGGTDTQYF; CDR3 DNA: TGCGCCAGCAGCTCACGACAGGGTGGCACAGATACGCAGTATTTT
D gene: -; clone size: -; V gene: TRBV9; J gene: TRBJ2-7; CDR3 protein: CASSVGVGADSYEQYF; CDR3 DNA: TGTGCCAGCAGCGTAGGGGTGGGAGCGGACTCCTACGAGCAGTACTTC
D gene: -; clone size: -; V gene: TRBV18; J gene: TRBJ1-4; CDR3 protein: CASSPKGVEKLFF; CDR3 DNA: TGTGCCAGCTCACCGAAGGGGGTTGAAAAACTGTTTTTT
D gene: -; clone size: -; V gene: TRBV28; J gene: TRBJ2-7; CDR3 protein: CASSLISHEQYF; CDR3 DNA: TGTGCCAGCAGTTTGATATCCCACGAGCAGTACTTC
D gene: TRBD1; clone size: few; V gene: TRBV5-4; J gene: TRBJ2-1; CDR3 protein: CASSLTGPYNEQFF; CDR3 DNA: TGTGCCAGCAGCCTGACAGGGCCCTACAATGAGCAGTTCTTC
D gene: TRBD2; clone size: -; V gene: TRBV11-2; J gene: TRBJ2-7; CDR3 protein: CASSLSIAGADEQYF; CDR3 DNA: TGTGCCAGCAGTCTTAGTATAGCGGGAGCTGACGAGCAGTACTTC
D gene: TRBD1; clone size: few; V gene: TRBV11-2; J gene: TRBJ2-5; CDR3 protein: CASSSGQGETQYF; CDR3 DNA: TGTGCCAGCAGCAGCGGACAGGGAGAGACCCAGTACTTC
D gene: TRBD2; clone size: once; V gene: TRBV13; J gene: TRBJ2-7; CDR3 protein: CASRPAGGSHEQYF; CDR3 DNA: TGTGCCAGCAGGCCCGCGGGAGGCTCCCACGAGCAGTACTTC
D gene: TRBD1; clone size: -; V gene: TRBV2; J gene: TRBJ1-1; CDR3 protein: CASSAQGASSTEAFF; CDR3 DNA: TGTGCCAGCAGTGCTCAGGGGGCAAGTTCCACTGAAGCTTTCTTT